This T cell receptor beta chain originates from a study of T cell responses to AZD1222 COVID-19 vaccine. Clones were read by immunoSEQ multiplex PCR, and TCRdb kept only the in-frame ones, dropping some. The profile shows 95,000 to 150,000 clones, around 92% of them singletons. Study results and caveats: Repertoire sampling happened only post peak T cell response. White British donors predominated, females outnumbered males, and clonal diversity was possibly underestimated.

CDR1 is ENHRY and CDR2 is SYGVKD in the germline V gene. The CDR3 runs to 14 residues. Pooled together were second doses at about 4 or about 12 weeks. Remarks on this clone: The antigen is unknown.

The chain recombines TRBV10-3 with TRBJ2-1, with D maybe TRBD1 (5 bases). This TCR derives from an adult who received the AZD1222 COVID-19 vaccine. The sample was peripheral blood, taken 28 days after the second AZD1222 dose. The CDR3 protein is CPRVGLRHLNEQFF. Here the CDR3 DNA reads TGTCCCCGAGTGGGGCTAAGACACCTCAATGAGCAGTTCTTC.